The 10 T cell receptor beta chains reported below all come from one sample, sequenced in a study of Graves' ophthalmopathy and Graves' hyperthyroidism. For repertoire sequencing, the TCR beta CDR3 regions were amplified from RNA transcripts. The first round was an RT-PCR with HTBI primers, and the second round was a multiplex PCR. TCRdb itself ran the multiplex PCR reads through MiXCR, one entry per CDR3 protein. The sample has 900,000 to 1,200,000 distinct CDR3 sequences, 36% seen once. What was sequenced was peripheral blood or thyroid tissue (not recorded which). Receptor source: an adult man with Graves' hyperthyroidism.

This clonotype turned up a few times. This chain uses TRBV5-1 with TRBJ1-2; D is possibly TRBD1 (5 bases). V lost 0 bases, J lost 8 bases, and 11 bases lay in between. This CDR3 is built from 13 residues. The germline V gene has CDR1 SGHRS and CDR2 YFSETQ. The CDR3 DNA reads as TGCGCCAGCAGCTTGGTGGGCACAGGAGGCTACACCTTC. Its translation: CASSLVGTGGYTF.

This clonotype occurred a few times. V usage is TRBV7-9 and J usage is TRBJ1-6; D perhaps matches TRBD1 (5 bases). Trimming removed 2 bases at V and 10 bases at J, with 9 bases between. Germline V gene sequence: CDR1 SEHNR, CDR2 FQNEAQ (reference sequence). CDR3 length: 13 residues. The CDR3 protein is CASSLIGESPLHF. CDR3 coding DNA: TGTGCCAGCAGCTTAATAGGGGAATCACCCCTCCACTTT.

The chain is built from TRBV20-1 and TRBJ2-7, with 7 bases fitting TRBD2. The CDR3 sequence is 17 residues long. V trimming: 1 base; J trimming: 4 bases; junction bases outside the gene matches: 16. Germline loops: CDR1 DFQATT, CDR2 SNEGSKA (reference sequence). Here the CDR3 reads CSARVTATSETLYEQYF. The CDR3, as DNA: TGCAGTGCTAGAGTAACGGCTACTAGCGAGACCTTATACGAGCAGTACTTC.

The chain joins TRBV24-1 to TRBJ1-2; 8 nucleotides align to TRBD1. The length of the CDR3 is 11 residues. Unmatched junction bases numbered 8, after V lost 9 bases and J lost 12 bases. Looked up from germline, CDR1 is KGHDR and CDR2 is SFDVKD. Written as DNA, the CDR3 is TGTGCCACCCAGGACAGGGTTGGAAACACCTTC. It specifies CATQDRVGNTF.

The J gene is TRBJ1-1, the V gene TRBV10-3; TRBD1 matches 7 bases. Germline-derived CDR1 and CDR2 are ENHRY and SYGVKD. Trimming at V came to 7 bases and at J to 7 bases, leaving 24 bases not matched to a gene. The length of the CDR3 is 18 residues. The CDR3 region has the DNA TGTGCCATCACCGGCCCCACAGGGGCCGGCGCCGGAGGTAATGAAGCTTTCTTT. This sequence encodes CAITGPTGAGAGGNEAFF.

This clonotype was detected ten times or more. The V and J genes are TRBV6-5 and TRBJ2-6, with a possible D match to TRBD1 (5 bases). CDR3 size: 15 residues. V lost 2 bases and J lost 4, with 9 bases in between. Germline CDR1 and CDR2: MNHEY and SVGAGI. The CDR3 reads CASSYQGTGANVLTF. CDR3 DNA sequence: TGTGCCAGCAGTTACCAGGGTACCGGGGCCAACGTCCTGACTTTC.

This clonotype was picked up a small number of times. The chain links TRBV15 to TRBJ1-2; possible D gene TRBD1, 5 bases. CDR1 LNHNV and CDR2 YYDKDF come from the germline V gene (reference sequence). V lost 5 bases and J lost 2, with 9 bases in between. CDR3 size: 13 residues. CDR3 amino acids: CATSPTGNYGYTF. In nucleotides, the CDR3 is TGTGCCACCAGCCCTACAGGAAACTATGGCTACACCTTC. Filled out from reference TRBV15 and TRBJ1-2, the complete variable domain reads DAMVIQNPRYQVTQFGKPVTLSCSQTLNHNVMYWYQQKSSQAPKLLFHYYDKDFNNEADTPDNFQSRRPNTSFCFLDIRSPGLGDTAMYLCATSPTGNYGYTFGSGTRLTVV.

This chain uses TRBV2 with TRBJ2-7, with TRBD2 matching over 9 bases. The CDR3 sequence is 13 residues long. Germline values: CDR1 SNHLY, CDR2 FYNNEI. V was clipped by 8 bases and J by 6 bases; unmatched bases: 8. The CDR3 nucleotides read TGTGCCAGCGGAGGGGGACTAGCTTCCGAGCAGTACTTC. This gives the protein CASGGGLASEQYF. Supplemented by reference TRBV2 and TRBJ2-7, the full variable domain reads EPEVTQTPSHQVTQMGQEVILRCVPISNHLYFYWYRQILGQKVEFLVSFYNNEISEKSEIFDDQFSVERPDGSNFTLKIRSTKLEDSAMYFCASGGGLASEQYFGPGTRLTVT.

This clonotype was counted a single time. The chain's CDR3 is CASSLGGGTAYGKLFF. CDR3 bases: TGTGCCAGCAGTTTGGGTGGAGGGACCGCATATGGGAAACTGTTTTTT. The chain has TRBV28 and TRBJ1-4; D is possibly TRBD1 (5 bases). The germline gives CDR1 MDHEN, CDR2 SYDVKM. V lost 3 bases and J lost 11, with 22 bases in between. The CDR3 loop spans 16 amino acids.

This clonotype has only one observation. An end of the junction differs from the germline gene, which may be a read error. J is TRBJ1-1 and V is TRBV24-1; the D gene is possibly TRBD1 (6 bases). This CDR3 comprises 13 residues. Germline V lookup: CDR1 KGHDR, CDR2 SFDVKD. The CDR3 here is CASSSYYPGAAFF. Written as DNA, the CDR3 is TGTGCCAGCAGTTCCTATTACCCAGGGGCAGCTTTCTTT.